Listed below are T cell receptor beta chains from one sample, sequenced in a study of blood T cell repertoires in COVID-19. The protocol was immunoSEQ multiplex PCR, while the TCRdb copy is restricted to in-frame clones and leaves out a portion. The sample yields about 400,000 clones, 75% to 90% seen once. The sequenced material came from peripheral blood. The receptors were gathered from a woman aged 30 to 39 with acute or convalescent COVID-19. Each CDR3 is given with its conserved first and last residue. The D gene is left open where the match is weak. Clone size is not always given. Where it is, it says once, few, many or a class for expanded clones.

D,J,size,V,DNA,CDR3
TRBD1,TRBJ2-1,-,TRBV11-3,TGTGCCAGCAGCGCAGGACAGGGTCGTGAGCAGTTCTTC,CASSAGQGREQFF
-,TRBJ2-2,-,TRBV2,TGTGCCAGCAGGGCGGATAGGAACACCGGGGAGCTGTTTTTT,CASRADRNTGELFF
-,TRBJ2-7,-,TRBV5-6,TGTGCCAGCAGCCCAGCCGACAGTTACGAGCAGTACTTC,CASSPADSYEQYF
TRBD1,TRBJ1-1,-,TRBV7-9,TGTGCCAGCAGCTTAGACAGGGGTGCTGAAGCTTTCTTT,CASSLDRGAEAFF
-,TRBJ1-5,-,TRBV5-3,TGTGCCAGAAGACCTCAGGGTAAGTGCCAGCCCCAGCATTTT,CARRPQGKCQPQHF
-,TRBJ2-6,once,TRBV11-3,TGTGCCAGCAGCTCAAGGGAGAGGGAGAGCTCTGGGGCCAACGTCCTGACTTTC,CASSSRERESSGANVLTF
-,TRBJ1-3,-,TRBV10-2,TGCGCCAGCAGTGAATGGAGCTCTGGAAACACCATATATTTT,CASSEWSSGNTIYF
TRBD1,TRBJ2-7,once,TRBV19,TGTGCCAGTAGTCGGGACAGGGGATACGAGCAGTACTTC,CASSRDRGYEQYF
TRBD1,TRBJ2-7,-,TRBV30,TGTGCCTGGAGCGCACCGGGACAGGGGCTTAACGAGCAGTACTTC,CAWSAPGQGLNEQYF
-,TRBJ2-7,-,TRBV27,TGTGCCAGCAGTTCGCCCTCTGACAGCTACGAGCAGTACTTC,CASSSPSDSYEQYF
-,TRBJ2-6,-,TRBV9,TGTGCCAGCAGCCGAGACTACGGACGTAACTCTGGGGCCAACGTCCTGACTTTC,CASSRDYGRNSGANVLTF
-,TRBJ1-5,-,TRBV5-6,TGTGCCAGCAGCGGGCCGGGAAATCAGCCCCAGCATTTT,CASSGPGNQPQHF
-,TRBJ1-2,-,TRBV7-9,TGTGCCAGCAGCTTTCATAACTATGGCTACACCTTC,CASSFHNYGYTF
-,TRBJ1-4,-,TRBV15,TGTGCCACCAGCAGAGATACTGAACAAGGACAGATGCCTGAAAAACTGTTTTTT,CATSRDTEQGQMPEKLFF
-,TRBJ1-6,-,TRBV30,TGTGCCTCGACCTCGGGGGATTCACCCCTCCACTTT,CASTSGDSPLHF
TRBD1,TRBJ1-2,-,TRBV18,TGTGCCAGCTCACCACCGACGGACAGGGGGTACGGCTACACCTTC,CASSPPTDRGYGYTF
-,TRBJ1-2,-,TRBV9,TGTGCCAGCAGCGCCCCTCTATACGGCTACACCTTC,CASSAPLYGYTF
-,TRBJ1-2,-,TRBV7-2,TGTGCCAGCAGCTTAGGGACAGACCCTGGCTACACCTTC,CASSLGTDPGYTF
TRBD1,TRBJ2-3,-,TRBV30,TGTGCCTGGACCAGGACAGGGAGTGTAGATACGCAGTATTTT,CAWTRTGSVDTQYF
-,TRBJ1-3,-,TRBV28,TGTGCCAGCGCTAAGGGAGTTCTCTCTGGAAACACCATATATTTT,CASAKGVLSGNTIYF
-,TRBJ1-1,-,TRBV28,TGTGCCAGCAGTTCCTACGCCGGTATTAAAATGAACACTGAAGCTTTCTTT,CASSSYAGIKMNTEAFF
-,TRBJ2-1,-,TRBV11-2,TGTGCCAGCAGCCTACTGACTGCCTCAGCCTCCTACAATGAGCAGTTCTTC,CASSLLTASASYNEQFF
-,TRBJ1-5,-,TRBV28,TGTGCCAGCAGTTTACGGGGGTATGGTCAGCCCCAGCATTTT,CASSLRGYGQPQHF
-,TRBJ2-5,-,TRBV29-1,TGCAGCGTTGTGGGGACACAAGAGACCCAGTACTTC,CSVVGTQETQYF
TRBD1,TRBJ1-6,-,TRBV5-6,TGTGCCAGCAGCTTCGGGGACAGAGATTCACCCCTCCACTTT,CASSFGDRDSPLHF
TRBD2,TRBJ2-7,-,TRBV6-4,TGTGCCAGCCGACCCCCGACTAGCGGGGGGGTGGGTGCCTACGAGCAGTACTTC,CASRPPTSGGVGAYEQYF
TRBD1,TRBJ1-5,-,TRBV10-2,TGCGCCAGCAGTGAGTCGACAGGGGAGGATCAGCCCCAGCATTTT,CASSESTGEDQPQHF
TRBD2,TRBJ2-1,-,TRBV7-8,TGTGCCAGCAGCTCGAGGGGAGGGTACAATGAGCAGTTCTTC,CASSSRGGYNEQFF
TRBD1,TRBJ1-4,-,TRBV19,TGTGCCAGTAGTATAAGACAGGGGGCTAGTGAAAAACTGTTTTTT,CASSIRQGASEKLFF
TRBD1,TRBJ1-1,-,TRBV5-4,TGTGCCAGCAACGAACCCGGGACAGGGGCCACTGAAGCTTTCTTT,CASNEPGTGATEAFF
TRBD1,TRBJ2-2,-,TRBV5-5,TGTGCCAGCAGCTGGGACGCCATAAAGACAGGGGACACCGGGGAGCTGTTTTTT,CASSWDAIKTGDTGELFF
-,TRBJ2-5,-,TRBV3-1/TRBV3-2,TGTGCCAGCAGCCAAGAGTATCGGGTACAAGAGACCCAGTACTTC,CASSQEYRVQETQYF
TRBD2,TRBJ2-2,once,TRBV7-9,TGTGCCAGCAGCACCGGAAAACTAGCGGGGGGAACCGGGGAGCTGTTTTTT,CASSTGKLAGGTGELFF
-,TRBJ2-2,-,TRBV18,TGTGCCAGCTCACCACCCAACGGACAGAATAACACCGGGGAGCTGTTTTTT,CASSPPNGQNNTGELFF
TRBD1,TRBJ2-1,few,TRBV11-2,TGTGCCAGCAACCCGGGACAGGGGGCGCCGGGGTCTCGGCGAAATGAGCAGTTCTTC,CASNPGQGAPGSRRNEQFF
TRBD2,TRBJ2-3,-,TRBV7-9,TGTGCCAGCAGCTCGGGACTAGCGGAGATCACAGATACGCAGTATTTT,CASSSGLAEITDTQYF
-,TRBJ2-1,-,TRBV11-2,TGTGCCAGCAGCCCGAGACAGACCTACAATGAGCAGTTCTTC,CASSPRQTYNEQFF
-,TRBJ2-3,-,TRBV2,TGTGCCAGCAGTGAACGGTTACTAGCTAGCGATACGCAGTATTTT,CASSERLLASDTQYF
-,TRBJ1-5,-,TRBV6-5,TGTGCCAGCAAGCGAGGGCAGGATCAGCCCCAGCATTTT,CASKRGQDQPQHF
-,TRBJ1-5,-,TRBV15,TGTGCCACCGACACCGAGTTAGGGGCGGGACGCAATCAGCCCCAGCATTTT,CATDTELGAGRNQPQHF
TRBD1,TRBJ1-6,-,TRBV30,TGTGCCTGGAGAAGAGACAGGGGGGGCGATCGATCCTATTCACCCCTCCACTTT,CAWRRDRGGDRSYSPLHF
TRBD1,TRBJ1-6,-,TRBV5-4,TGTGCCAGCAGCACTCTCCCGGGGACAGGGTTTTCACCCCTCCACTTT,CASSTLPGTGFSPLHF
-,TRBJ2-5,-,TRBV7-3,TGTGCCAGCAGCTTCGGGGGTGGCGGGGAAGAGACCCAGTACTTC,CASSFGGGGEETQYF
-,TRBJ1-1,-,TRBV6-5,TGTGCCAGCAATCCCCGTGGGGGCACAGACACTGAAGCTTTCTTT,CASNPRGGTDTEAFF
-,TRBJ2-7,few,TRBV7-8,TGTGCCAGCAGCACGAGCTCCTACGAGCAGTACTTC,CASSTSSYEQYF